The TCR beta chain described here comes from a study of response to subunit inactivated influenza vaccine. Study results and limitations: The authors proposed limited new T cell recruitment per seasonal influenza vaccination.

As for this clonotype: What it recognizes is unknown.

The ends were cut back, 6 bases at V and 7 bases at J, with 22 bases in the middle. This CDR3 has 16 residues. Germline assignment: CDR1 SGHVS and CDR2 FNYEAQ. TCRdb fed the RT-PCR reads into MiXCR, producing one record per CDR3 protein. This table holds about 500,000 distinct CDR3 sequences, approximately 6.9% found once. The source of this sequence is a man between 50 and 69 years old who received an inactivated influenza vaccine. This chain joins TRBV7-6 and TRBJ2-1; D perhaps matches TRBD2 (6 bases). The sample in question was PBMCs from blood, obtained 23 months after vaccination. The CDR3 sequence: CASSVSTGRTGNEQFF. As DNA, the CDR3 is TGTGCCAGCAGTGTTTCTACCGGGAGAACGGGGAATGAGCAGTTCTTC.